The rows below give T cell receptor beta chains drawn from one sample of a study of T cell repertoires in cytomegalovirus infection. Via MiXCR, TCRdb re-called the reads, giving one row per CDR3 protein. Of hundreds of thousands of distinct CDR3 sequences in the sample, about 39% were seen once. Their antigen targets remain unknown. Sequenced material: cultured PBMCs, taken from culture after CMV antigen stimulation. The receptors were sampled from a human donor in good health (CMV status not recorded). Some clones in this sample may be carry-over from other donors' samples. The CDR3 runs from the conserved cysteine through the conserved F or W. Fields, in order: D gene, CDR3 length, V gene, J gene, clone size, CDR3 protein, CDR3 DNA. D genes are given only for firm matches. The size entry is marked missing in some rows and otherwise reads once, few, many or a size class.

D gene: NA; CDR3 length: 13; V gene: TRBV7-8; J gene: TRBJ2-4; clone size: few; CDR3 protein: CASSLVQGNIQYF; CDR3 DNA: TGTGCCAGCAGCCTTGTACAGGGAAACATTCAGTACTTC
D gene: TRBD1; CDR3 length: 15; V gene: TRBV28; J gene: TRBJ2-5; clone size: few; CDR3 protein: CASSPLRDRDGTQYF; CDR3 DNA: TGTGCCAGCAGCCCTCTCCGGGACAGGGATGGGACCCAGTACTTC
D gene: NA; CDR3 length: 12; V gene: TRBV20-1; J gene: TRBJ2-3; clone size: NA; CDR3 protein: CSVFRLPDTQYF; CDR3 DNA: TGCAGTGTGTTTAGGTTGCCAGATACGCAGTATTTT
D gene: NA; CDR3 length: 16; V gene: TRBV6-8; J gene: TRBJ1-1; clone size: NA; CDR3 protein: CASSYSGMRRDTEAFF; CDR3 DNA: TGTGCCAGCAGTTACTCTGGGATGCGTCGGGACACTGAAGCTTTCTTT
D gene: NA; CDR3 length: 15; V gene: TRBV7-8; J gene: TRBJ2-2; clone size: NA; CDR3 protein: CASSLEGTYIGELFF; CDR3 DNA: TGTGCCAGCAGCTTAGAAGGGACTTATATCGGGGAGCTGTTTTTT
D gene: NA; CDR3 length: 14; V gene: TRBV5-1; J gene: TRBJ2-7; clone size: NA; CDR3 protein: CASSLSDTPYEQYF; CDR3 DNA: TGCGCCAGCAGCTTGAGTGATACACCCTACGAGCAGTACTTC
D gene: TRBD2; CDR3 length: 16; V gene: TRBV5-1; J gene: TRBJ2-1; clone size: once; CDR3 protein: CASSLGSGGPNNEQFF; CDR3 DNA: TGCGCCAGCAGCTTGGGTAGCGGGGGGCCTAACAATGAGCAGTTCTTC
D gene: NA; CDR3 length: 15; V gene: TRBV7-2; J gene: TRBJ2-7; clone size: NA; CDR3 protein: CASSFNLNRADEQYF; CDR3 DNA: TGTGCCAGCAGCTTTAATTTGAACAGGGCGGACGAGCAGTACTTC
D gene: NA; CDR3 length: 12; V gene: TRBV12-3/TRBV12-4; J gene: TRBJ2-1; clone size: few; CDR3 protein: CASSSDGNEQFF; CDR3 DNA: TGTGCCAGCAGTTCAGACGGGAATGAGCAGTTCTTC
D gene: TRBD1; CDR3 length: 15; V gene: TRBV7-9; J gene: TRBJ1-1; clone size: NA; CDR3 protein: CASSLGDRGDPEAFF; CDR3 DNA: TGTGCCAGCAGCTTAGGGGACAGGGGGGACCCTGAAGCTTTCTTT
D gene: NA; CDR3 length: 19; V gene: TRBV12-5; J gene: TRBJ1-6; clone size: NA; CDR3 protein: CASGSIFGGSEVFNSPLHF; CDR3 DNA: TGTGCTAGTGGTTCCATTTTCGGGGGGAGTGAGGTGTTTAATTCACCCCTCCACTTT
D gene: TRBD2; CDR3 length: 19; V gene: TRBV25-1; J gene: TRBJ2-4; clone size: NA; CDR3 protein: CASSTLRASGNRAKNIQYF; CDR3 DNA: TGTGCCAGCAGCACCCTTCGGGCTAGCGGGAATCGGGCCAAAAACATTCAGTACTTC
D gene: TRBD2; CDR3 length: 19; V gene: TRBV10-3; J gene: TRBJ2-1; clone size: NA; CDR3 protein: CAISVGTGVLAGANNEQFF; CDR3 DNA: TGTGCCATCAGTGTGGGGACAGGTGTACTAGCGGGAGCTAACAATGAGCAGTTCTTC
D gene: NA; CDR3 length: 13; V gene: TRBV7-8; J gene: TRBJ2-1; clone size: many; CDR3 protein: CASSPDRPFEQFF; CDR3 DNA: TGTGCCAGCAGCCCGGACAGACCCTTTGAGCAGTTCTTC
D gene: TRBD2; CDR3 length: 14; V gene: TRBV11-2; J gene: TRBJ2-7; clone size: few; CDR3 protein: CASTLGREVWEQYF; CDR3 DNA: TGTGCCAGCACCCTTGGGCGGGAGGTTTGGGAGCAGTACTTC
D gene: NA; CDR3 length: 14; V gene: TRBV7-9; J gene: TRBJ2-2; clone size: NA; CDR3 protein: CASSLGVQPGELFF; CDR3 DNA: TGTGCCAGCAGCTTAGGAGTCCAACCCGGGGAGCTGTTTTTT
D gene: NA; CDR3 length: 13; V gene: TRBV6-1; J gene: TRBJ2-1; clone size: NA; CDR3 protein: CATREKVAGEQFF; CDR3 DNA: TGTGCCACCCGGGAGAAAGTCGCCGGAGAGCAGTTCTTC
D gene: TRBD2; CDR3 length: 16; V gene: TRBV20-1; J gene: TRBJ2-2; clone size: NA; CDR3 protein: CSARDRQGLGAGELFF; CDR3 DNA: TGCAGTGCTAGAGATAGGCAGGGACTAGGAGCCGGGGAGCTGTTTTTT
D gene: TRBD2; CDR3 length: 14; V gene: TRBV7-9; J gene: TRBJ2-7; clone size: NA; CDR3 protein: CASSFGGEAYEQYF; CDR3 DNA: TGTGCCAGCAGCTTTGGGGGGGAGGCCTACGAGCAGTACTTC
D gene: NA; CDR3 length: 16; V gene: TRBV7-9; J gene: TRBJ2-7; clone size: few; CDR3 protein: CASSLGGGASPHEQYF; CDR3 DNA: TGTGCCAGCAGCTTAGGCGGCGGGGCATCCCCCCACGAGCAGTACTTC
D gene: NA; CDR3 length: 15; V gene: TRBV11-2; J gene: TRBJ2-1; clone size: NA; CDR3 protein: CASAGLTGRDGEQFF; CDR3 DNA: TGTGCCAGCGCCGGGTTAACGGGACGGGATGGTGAGCAGTTCTTC
D gene: TRBD1; CDR3 length: 14; V gene: TRBV5-1; J gene: TRBJ2-7; clone size: NA; CDR3 protein: CASSSRQGPYEQYF; CDR3 DNA: TGCGCCAGCAGCTCAAGACAGGGTCCCTACGAGCAGTACTTC
D gene: NA; CDR3 length: 15; V gene: TRBV27; J gene: TRBJ2-7; clone size: few; CDR3 protein: CASSLYPAGVEEQYF; CDR3 DNA: TGTGCCAGCAGTTTATACCCCGCAGGGGTGGAGGAGCAGTACTTC
D gene: NA; CDR3 length: 15; V gene: TRBV2; J gene: TRBJ2-2; clone size: NA; CDR3 protein: CASSEPPRGTGELFF; CDR3 DNA: TGTGCCAGCAGTGAACCCCCGAGAGGCACCGGGGAGCTGTTTTTT
D gene: NA; CDR3 length: 16; V gene: TRBV27; J gene: TRBJ2-1; clone size: NA; CDR3 protein: CASTRTGGASYNEQFF; CDR3 DNA: TGTGCCAGCACTCGAACCGGAGGGGCCTCCTACAATGAGCAGTTCTTC
D gene: NA; CDR3 length: 15; V gene: TRBV18; J gene: TRBJ2-1; clone size: once; CDR3 protein: CASSPGAFRSGEQFF; CDR3 DNA: TGTGCCAGCTCACCCGGGGCCTTTCGATCCGGGGAGCAGTTCTTC
D gene: TRBD1; CDR3 length: 18; V gene: TRBV18; J gene: TRBJ2-2; clone size: NA; CDR3 protein: CASSALLTGPPNTGELFF; CDR3 DNA: TGTGCCAGCTCAGCACTATTGACAGGGCCGCCGAACACCGGGGAGCTGTTTTTT
D gene: NA; CDR3 length: 13; V gene: TRBV7-2; J gene: TRBJ1-1; clone size: many; CDR3 protein: CASSARMNTEAFF; CDR3 DNA: TGTGCCAGCAGCGCAAGGATGAACACTGAAGCTTTCTTT
D gene: NA; CDR3 length: 15; V gene: TRBV3-1; J gene: TRBJ1-6; clone size: NA; CDR3 protein: CASSPQGGDDSPLHF; CDR3 DNA: TGTGCCAGCAGCCCTCAAGGCGGGGATGATTCACCCCTCCACTTT
D gene: NA; CDR3 length: 11; V gene: TRBV12-3/TRBV12-4; J gene: TRBJ2-1; clone size: NA; CDR3 protein: CASSFTEEQFF; CDR3 DNA: TGTGCCAGCAGTTTCACGGAGGAGCAGTTCTTC
D gene: TRBD1; CDR3 length: 14; V gene: TRBV7-4; J gene: TRBJ1-2; clone size: NA; CDR3 protein: CASSLTGTFYGYTF; CDR3 DNA: TGTGCCAGCAGCCTGACAGGGACTTTCTATGGCTACACCTTC
D gene: TRBD2; CDR3 length: 16; V gene: TRBV6-2/TRBV6-3; J gene: TRBJ2-5; clone size: NA; CDR3 protein: CASRYGTSGPPETQYF; CDR3 DNA: TGTGCCAGCAGATACGGGACTAGCGGGCCCCCTGAGACCCAGTACTTC
D gene: NA; CDR3 length: 17; V gene: TRBV6-2/TRBV6-3; J gene: TRBJ2-1; clone size: NA; CDR3 protein: CASRQIDPGTFYNEQFF; CDR3 DNA: TGTGCCAGCAGGCAAATCGACCCCGGGACTTTCTACAATGAGCAGTTCTTC
D gene: NA; CDR3 length: 17; V gene: TRBV7-2; J gene: TRBJ1-2; clone size: NA; CDR3 protein: CASSLFAGVRSADGYTF; CDR3 DNA: TGTGCCAGCAGCTTATTTGCGGGAGTCCGTTCCGCTGATGGCTACACCTTC
D gene: NA; CDR3 length: 13; V gene: TRBV4-3; J gene: TRBJ2-1; clone size: once; CDR3 protein: CASSQRSTNEQFF; CDR3 DNA: TGCGCCAGCAGCCAAAGGTCGACCAATGAGCAGTTCTTC
D gene: NA; CDR3 length: 12; V gene: TRBV7-9; J gene: TRBJ1-2; clone size: NA; CDR3 protein: CASSHGQGGYTF; CDR3 DNA: TGTGCCAGCAGCCATGGCCAGGGAGGCTACACCTTC
D gene: NA; CDR3 length: 13; V gene: TRBV5-4; J gene: TRBJ2-3; clone size: NA; CDR3 protein: CASSLPRHDTQYF; CDR3 DNA: TGTGCCAGCAGCTTACCTAGACATGATACGCAGTATTTT
D gene: NA; CDR3 length: 15; V gene: TRBV7-2; J gene: TRBJ2-6; clone size: few; CDR3 protein: CASSAGPSGANVLTF; CDR3 DNA: TGTGCCAGCAGCGCCGGCCCCTCTGGGGCCAACGTCCTGACTTTC
D gene: NA; CDR3 length: 10; V gene: TRBV6-1; J gene: TRBJ2-5; clone size: few; CDR3 protein: CASSTETQYF; CDR3 DNA: TGTGCCAGCAGTACCGAGACCCAGTACTTC
D gene: TRBD1; CDR3 length: 17; V gene: TRBV7-9; J gene: TRBJ1-1; clone size: NA; CDR3 protein: CASSSRDRDRTSTEAFF; CDR3 DNA: TGTGCCAGCAGCTCCCGGGACAGAGACCGAACGAGCACTGAAGCTTTCTTT
D gene: TRBD1; CDR3 length: 15; V gene: TRBV4-1; J gene: TRBJ2-1; clone size: NA; CDR3 protein: CASSHMGDRVNEQFF; CDR3 DNA: TGCGCCAGCAGCCATATGGGGGACAGGGTCAATGAGCAGTTCTTC
D gene: NA; CDR3 length: 14; V gene: TRBV7-2; J gene: TRBJ2-5; clone size: NA; CDR3 protein: CASSRRGPQETQYF; CDR3 DNA: TGTGCCAGCAGCCGTCGTGGCCCACAAGAGACCCAGTACTTC
D gene: TRBD1; CDR3 length: 17; V gene: TRBV7-9; J gene: TRBJ2-5; clone size: NA; CDR3 protein: CASSSFGRTGLWQTQYF; CDR3 DNA: TGTGCCAGCAGCTCCTTCGGAAGGACAGGGCTTTGGCAGACCCAGTACTTC
D gene: TRBD1; CDR3 length: 14; V gene: TRBV4-3; J gene: TRBJ2-1; clone size: NA; CDR3 protein: CASSHRTGINEQFF; CDR3 DNA: TGCGCCAGCAGCCATCGGACAGGGATCAATGAGCAGTTCTTC
D gene: TRBD2; CDR3 length: 15; V gene: TRBV5-1; J gene: TRBJ2-2; clone size: few; CDR3 protein: CASSLPAGDTGELFF; CDR3 DNA: TGCGCCAGCAGCTTGCCAGCGGGAGACACCGGGGAGCTGTTTTTT
D gene: NA; CDR3 length: 11; V gene: TRBV5-6; J gene: TRBJ1-6; clone size: NA; CDR3 protein: CASSFEGPLHF; CDR3 DNA: TGTGCCAGCAGCTTCGAAGGACCCCTCCACTTT
D gene: NA; CDR3 length: 13; V gene: TRBV6-2/TRBV6-3; J gene: TRBJ1-1; clone size: NA; CDR3 protein: CASSYIENTEAFF; CDR3 DNA: TGTGCCAGCAGTTACATAGAGAACACTGAAGCTTTCTTT
D gene: NA; CDR3 length: 12; V gene: TRBV7-9; J gene: TRBJ1-3; clone size: few; CDR3 protein: CASSPQGSPIYF; CDR3 DNA: TGTGCCAGCAGTCCACAGGGCTCCCCCATATATTTT
D gene: TRBD1; CDR3 length: 13; V gene: TRBV20-1; J gene: TRBJ1-1; clone size: NA; CDR3 protein: CSAVRATGEKAFF; CDR3 DNA: TGCAGTGCAGTACGTGCGACAGGGGAAAAAGCTTTCTTT
D gene: TRBD1; CDR3 length: 14; V gene: TRBV6-6; J gene: TRBJ2-5; clone size: NA; CDR3 protein: CASRDRGRGETQYF; CDR3 DNA: TGTGCCAGCAGGGACAGGGGGCGCGGAGAGACCCAGTACTTC
D gene: NA; CDR3 length: 14; V gene: TRBV7-2; J gene: TRBJ1-1; clone size: NA; CDR3 protein: CASSLWVEGLAAFF; CDR3 DNA: TGTGCCAGCAGCTTATGGGTTGAGGGGTTGGCAGCTTTCTTT
D gene: NA; CDR3 length: 17; V gene: TRBV12-3/TRBV12-4; J gene: TRBJ2-2; clone size: NA; CDR3 protein: CASSSPPGQRNTGELFF; CDR3 DNA: TGTGCCAGCAGTTCCCCCCCCGGACAACGAAACACCGGGGAGCTGTTTTTT
D gene: NA; CDR3 length: 15; V gene: TRBV12-5; J gene: TRBJ2-2; clone size: NA; CDR3 protein: CASGPSYANTGELFF; CDR3 DNA: TGTGCTAGTGGCCCTTCCTACGCGAACACCGGGGAGCTGTTTTTT
D gene: NA; CDR3 length: 15; V gene: TRBV6-1; J gene: TRBJ1-2; clone size: NA; CDR3 protein: CASSGEYRTPYGYTF; CDR3 DNA: TGTGCCAGCAGTGGGGAATACAGGACTCCCTATGGCTACACCTTC
D gene: TRBD2; CDR3 length: 18; V gene: TRBV6-2/TRBV6-3; J gene: TRBJ2-7; clone size: few; CDR3 protein: CASSTTSGSSLLYYEQYF; CDR3 DNA: TGTGCCAGCAGTACAACTAGCGGGAGCTCACTTCTATACTACGAGCAGTACTTC
D gene: TRBD1; CDR3 length: 15; V gene: TRBV5-5; J gene: TRBJ2-7; clone size: NA; CDR3 protein: CASSLGDRGTYEQYF; CDR3 DNA: TGTGCCAGCAGCTTGGGGGACAGGGGCACCTACGAGCAGTACTTC
D gene: TRBD2; CDR3 length: 16; V gene: TRBV7-8; J gene: TRBJ2-2; clone size: few; CDR3 protein: CASSLRQPGLAGELFF; CDR3 DNA: TGTGCCAGCAGCTTACGACAGCCGGGACTAGCCGGGGAGCTGTTTTTT